This TCR beta chain was retrieved from a study of cytomegalovirus exposure and HLA in healthy donors. Germline CDR1 GTSNPN, CDR2 SVGIG (reference sequence). V lost 5 bases to trimming and J lost 8 bases, with 10 bases between them. CDR3 size: 12 residues. The sample holds a few counts of this clone. Its matching antigen is unknown. The PCR had 60 Vbeta and 13 Jbeta primers. Profiling relied on immunoSEQ multiplex PCR, and the TCRdb table lists in-frame clones only, not all of them. The repertoire holds over 150,000 clones, with roughly 80% as singletons. Study results and caveats: A later analysis found TCR association rates differed by HLA locus, highest for DRB1 and lowest for HLA-C.

Each donor was nominally healthy when sampled (though unrecorded immune exposures were likely). Sequencing was carried out using PBMCs. The V and J genes are TRBV30 and TRBJ1-6; the D is unclear. The TCR was taken from a woman under 30 in good health and CMV-seronegative. The CDR3 here is CAWGGLYSPLHF. The CDR3 nucleotides read TGTGCCTGGGGCGGACTTTATTCACCCCTCCACTTT.